Included here is one T cell receptor (beta chain) sequence, with context. No antigen is known for it. V was trimmed by 6 bases and J by 9 bases, leaving 20 bases between them. The germline CDR1 and CDR2 sequences are SGHAT and FQNNGV. The CDR3 extends over 14 amino acids. It was from PBMCs that CD4+ and CD8+ T cells were sorted. The data were taken from a study of CD8+ T cells in alopecia areata. Broader study findings: Clonality was higher in lesional than normal scalp, especially in alopecia totalis/universalis. Patients displayed less clarity in TCR sharing than mice, a finding possibly related to HLA. Alphabeta T cells residing in normal skin are also sequenced in scalp samples.

After isolation, RNA underwent reverse transcription to generate cDNA as the sequencing template. Libraries were prepared by immunoSEQ multiplex PCR; TCRdb keeps only in-frame clonotypes and omits some of them. The table has roughly 120,000 clones, about 60% seen once. The clonotype originates from a human donor in good health. The chain is built from TRBV11-2 and TRBJ2-5; D tentatively reads TRBD1 or TRBD2 (5 bases each). The sequencing sample was made of CD4+ T cells sorted from blood. The CDR3 DNA reads TGTGCCAGCAGGGGGGACGCTGGGATCGAGGCCCAGTACTTC. Its protein product is CASRGDAGIEAQYF.